This is a list of T cell receptor beta chains from one sample in a study of CXCR3-negative and CXCR3-positive naive CD8 T cells. Following a re-call of the 5' RACE reads, TCRdb has one entry per CDR3 protein and lacks DNA. This repertoire includes approximately 56,000 distinct CDR3 sequences. Specimen: memory CD8+ T cells from blood. Receptors were obtained from a human donor in good health. Some clones in this sample may be carry-over from other donors' samples. CDR3s include the opening cysteine and the closing phenylalanine or tryptophan.

j_call	v_call	cdr3_aa
TRBJ2-7	TRBV20-1	CSARDRTSSYEQYF
TRBJ2-1	TRBV29-1	CSIRGTGGYNEQFF
TRBJ2-6	TRBV20-1	CSAPRDRGFPSGANVLTF
TRBJ2-7	TRBV7-7	CASSPSRGDYEQYF
TRBJ2-1	TRBV5-1	CASSPTATFYNEQFF
TRBJ2-5	TRBV6-2/TRBV6-3	CASSYGLSPETQYF
TRBJ2-2	TRBV29-1	CSAVSGRSNTGELFF
TRBJ1-6	TRBV7-2	CASSPPRGFGERGSPLHF
TRBJ2-5	TRBV20-1	CSARGPGLAGETQYF
TRBJ1-2	TRBV7-9	CASSLEVNYGYTF
TRBJ2-3	TRBV29-1	CSVEDLLPRSASTDTQYF
TRBJ2-7	TRBV10-2	CASMGQGDYEQYF
TRBJ1-5	TRBV28	CASSSRTGVGVNGNQPQHF
TRBJ2-1	TRBV28	CASSLSGYNSYNEQFF
TRBJ1-2	TRBV7-9	CASSGRTGDRDGYTF
TRBJ2-1	TRBV28	CASGTEYNEQFF
TRBJ2-7	TRBV11-2	CASSRDSLDEQYF
TRBJ2-7	TRBV6-2/TRBV6-3	CASNTLWGDRTYEQYF
TRBJ1-2	TRBV29-1	CSVEARGTRRGYTF
TRBJ2-2	TRBV28	CASSLLGARNGELFF
TRBJ2-2	TRBV7-9	CASSLVRRRAGELFF
TRBJ2-7	TRBV25-1	CSSNTGSYEQYF
TRBJ2-7	TRBV20-1	CSARGEGIRPYEQYF
TRBJ2-2	TRBV4-3	CASSPRSDSTGELFF
TRBJ2-1	TRBV19	CASEAGGYNEQFF
TRBJ2-3	TRBV29-1	CSVLRDPDTQYF
TRBJ2-2	TRBV4-1	CASSQEFVLEMAGELFF
TRBJ2-3	TRBV3-1	CASSASSGHTDTQYF
TRBJ2-1	TRBV10-3	CAISESQGTYNEQFF
TRBJ2-4	TRBV29-1	CSSSGANGNIQYF
TRBJ2-7	TRBV19	CASSSSGTGSYEQYF
TRBJ2-3	TRBV29-1	CSVQPSGDTQYF
TRBJ2-5	TRBV28	CASSLFVGAQGTQYF
TRBJ1-1	TRBV7-9	CASSLTELTNTEAFF
TRBJ1-2	TRBV4-2	CASSQDRTGQAGYTF
TRBJ1-1	TRBV30	CAWSLNREDGEAFF
TRBJ1-1	TRBV7-8	CASSLPEGAEAFF
TRBJ2-5	TRBV28	CASTGVVQETQYF
TRBJ2-1	TRBV7-8	CASSLEDYIFSYNEQFF
TRBJ2-2	TRBV28	CASSWDRGATGELFF
TRBJ2-1	TRBV12-3/TRBV12-4	CASSFGGPSYNEQFF
TRBJ2-7	TRBV20-1	CSAREYTSGRAYEQYF
TRBJ1-6	TRBV20-1	CSAQGGEGSPLHF